One and the same sample provided the 25 T cell receptor beta chains below, sequenced in a study of cytomegalovirus exposure and HLA in healthy donors. Amplification used 60 Vbeta primers and 13 Jbeta primers. Only in-frame clones appear in the TCRdb table, and some are missing; sequencing was by immunoSEQ multiplex PCR. This sample yields around 55,000 clones, of which 65% to 80% are seen a single time; less than 35% belongs to the top ten. The material sequenced was PBMCs. All receptors come from a man aged 40-50 years in good health and CMV-seropositive.

The chain recombines TRBV5-1 with TRBJ1-2; 8 positions match TRBD1. V lost 6 bases, J lost 6 bases, and 13 bases stayed unmatched. Per germline, CDR1 SGHRS and CDR2 YFSETQ. The CDR3 is made up of 15 amino acids. This chain's CDR3 is CASTRGQGGLDGYTF. The CDR3 DNA follows: TGCGCCAGCACCCGCGGACAGGGTGGTTTGGATGGCTACACCTTC. The complete variable domain, with remaining parts taken from reference TRBV5-1 and TRBJ1-2, reads KAGVTQTPRYLIKTRGQQVTLSCSPISGHRSVSWYQQTPGQGLQFLFEYFSETQRNKGNFPGRFSGRQFSNSRSEMNVSTLELGDSALYLCASTRGQGGLDGYTFGSGTRLTVV.

The J gene is TRBJ2-7, the V gene TRBV9, with D maybe TRBD1 (5 bases). The length of the CDR3 is 14 residues. V shed 3 bases and J shed 7 bases, with 17 bases lying between them. Germline V gene lookup returns CDR1 SGDLS and CDR2 YYNGEE. CDR3 DNA: TGTGCCAGCAGCGCCAGGGTTGCGAAGGGGGAGCAGTACTTC. Translating gives CASSARVAKGEQYF. Together with reference TRBV9 and TRBJ2-7, the CDR3 gives the full variable domain: DSGVTQTPKHLITATGQRVTLRCSPRSGDLSVYWYQQSLDQGLQFLIQYYNGEERAKGNILERFSAQQFPDLHSELNLSSLELGDSALYFCASSARVAKGEQYFGPGTRLTVT.

The chain uses TRBV5-1 and TRBJ2-5; TRBD2 matches at 13 bases. The J call may be mistaken, given a closer DNA end match to TRBJ2-7. CDR3 size: 18 residues. Germline V gene data show CDR1 as SGHRS and CDR2 as YFSETQ. CDR3 sequence reads: CASSLVGTSGVTGYEQYF. CDR3 sequence (DNA): TGCGCCAGCAGCTTGGTGGGGACTAGCGGGGTTACGGGGTACGAGCAGTACTTC.

The chain couples TRBV18 to TRBJ2-7; 15 bases align to TRBD2. V trimming: 0 bases; J trimming: 4 bases; junction bases outside the gene matches: 10. Germline loops: CDR1 KGHSH, CDR2 LQKENI. This CDR3 has 19 amino acids. The CDR3 region is CASSPPNSGLAGGMYEQYF. The DNA of the CDR3 is TGTGCCAGCTCACCACCGAATTCGGGACTAGCGGGGGGCATGTACGAGCAGTACTTC.

The rearrangement joins TRBV19 to TRBJ1-4; possibly TRBD1 for D (5 bases). V was pared by 6 bases and J by 7 bases, with 12 bases between. The germline gives CDR1 LNHDA, CDR2 SQIVND (reference sequence). This CDR3 spans 13 amino acids. Here the CDR3 reads CASREQDGEKLFF. The CDR3, as DNA: TGTGCCAGTAGGGAACAGGATGGTGAAAAACTGTTTTTT.

This chain joins TRBV19 and TRBJ2-5; the D gene is possibly TRBD1 (7 bases). V dropped 7 bases and J dropped 7 bases, with 19 bases sitting between them. Germline V gives CDR1 LNHDA, CDR2 SQIVND (reference sequence). The CDR3 totals 14 residues. CDR3 residues: CASKTTGDGGTQYF. The CDR3 DNA follows: TGTGCCAGTAAAACTACAGGGGACGGGGGGACCCAGTACTTC.

This clone is a singleton in its sample. V is TRBV6-5 and J is TRBJ2-2; 10 nucleotides match TRBD2. CDR1 is MNHEY and CDR2 is SVGAGI in the germline V gene. Germline trimming cut 4 bases from V and 7 bases from J; bases unmatched to any gene: 9. This CDR3 spans 16 amino acids. The CDR3 sequence: CASSWGSGGSLGELFF. The CDR3 DNA reads as TGTGCCAGCAGTTGGGGTAGCGGGGGGTCTCTCGGGGAGCTGTTTTTT.

This clone was detected a few times. This chain connects TRBV7-7 to TRBJ2-1; TRBD2 might be the D (7 bases). V shed 6 bases and J shed 5 bases, with 17 bases lying between them. This CDR3 contains 15 residues. Germline V lookup: CDR1 SSHAT, CDR2 FNYEAQ (reference sequence). The CDR3 region has the DNA TGTGCCAGCAGTCGAGGGGGGGGGTCCAACAATGAGCAGTTCTTC. It translates to CASSRGGGSNNEQFF.

The J gene is TRBJ1-4, the V gene TRBV4-3; 7 bases are a match to TRBD1. V dropped 4 bases and J dropped 7; count of bases not matched to a gene: 6. The CDR3 totals 14 residues. Germline V gene data show CDR1 as LGHNA and CDR2 as YSLEER. The CDR3 loop is CASSLTGSGEKLFF. The CDR3, as DNA: TGCGCCAGCAGCCTGACAGGGTCAGGTGAAAAACTGTTTTTT.

The CDR3 nucleotides read TGCAGCGTGCCCGACGACTTCTATGGCTACACCTTC. Translated, it gives CSVPDDFYGYTF. This chain connects TRBV29-1 to TRBJ1-2; D is uncertain. The CDR3 length is 12 residues. Germline V CDR1 and CDR2: SQVTM, ANQGSEA. The V end lost 6 bases, the J end lost 4 bases, and 12 bases lay between the germline ends.

V is TRBV6-5 and J is TRBJ1-2; D is perhaps TRBD1 (5 bases). V was trimmed by 4 bases and J by 0 bases, leaving 12 bases between them. Germline V lookup: CDR1 MNHEY, CDR2 SVGAGI. This CDR3 is built from 15 residues. CDR3 nucleotides: TGTGCCAGCAGTTCGAGACAGTCAGCTAACTATGGCTACACCTTC. Protein sequence: CASSSRQSANYGYTF.

This rearrangement joins TRBV7-6 to TRBJ1-2; D call uncertain. Trimming took 3 bases from V and 9 from J, leaving 17 bases between them. There are 14 residues in the CDR3. Germline CDR1 SGHVS, CDR2 FNYEAQ. The CDR3 DNA follows: TGTGCCAGCAGCTTCGGTTCAAAAGGGAGTAGCTACACCTTC. Its protein product is CASSFGSKGSSYTF.

V gene TRBV6-1 combines with J gene TRBJ1-5; TRBD1 matches 9 bases. Germline V gene data show CDR1 as MNHNS and CDR2 as SASEGT. The CDR3 length is 15 residues. Trimming at V came to 6 bases and at J to 7 bases, leaving 10 bases not matched to a gene. CDR3: CASRRQGVNYQPQHF. DNA of the CDR3: TGTGCCAGCAGGAGACAGGGGGTTAACTACCAGCCCCAGCATTTT.

The genes are TRBV6-1 and TRBJ2-5, with D unresolved. The length of the CDR3 is 13 residues. The germline CDR1 and CDR2 sequences are MNHNS and SASEGT. V lost 2 bases, J lost 4 bases, and 8 bases lay in between. CDR3 in amino acids: CASSEPVTETQYF. Written as DNA, the CDR3 is TGTGCCAGCAGTGAACCGGTAACAGAGACCCAGTACTTC.

The rearrangement uses TRBV6-5 and TRBJ2-5; D is perhaps TRBD2 (5 bases). Trimming removed 2 bases from V and 5 bases from J, with 12 bases in between. The V gene's germline CDR1 is MNHEY and CDR2 SVGAGI. This CDR3 comprises 14 residues. This CDR3 reads CASSYEGTAETQYF. The CDR3, as DNA: TGTGCCAGCAGTTACGAGGGAACAGCGGAGACCCAGTACTTC.

V and J are TRBV10-1 and TRBJ1-4; D is possibly TRBD1 (6 bases). This CDR3 has 14 residues. CDR1 and CDR2 from the germline V gene are WNHNN and SYGVQD (reference sequence). With 5 bases removed from V and 5 bases from J, the gap between germline ends came to 12 bases. CDR3 sequence reads: CASSQQGENEKLFF. DNA for the CDR3: TGCGCCAGCAGTCAACAGGGCGAAAATGAAAAACTGTTTTTT.

In DNA form, the CDR3 reads TGTGCCAGCAGCACGGGACTAGGGGGCACCGGGGAGCTGTTTTTT. The encoded protein is CASSTGLGGTGELFF. The chain joins TRBV7-3 to TRBJ2-2; 8 nucleotides line up with TRBD2. V trimming: 5 bases; J trimming: 4 bases; junction bases outside the gene matches: 6. Germline V gene data show CDR1 as SGHTA and CDR2 as FQGTGA. The CDR3 is made up of 15 amino acids.

In its sample, this clone was seen a few times. The gene calls are TRBV29-1 and TRBJ2-5, with a tentative D call TRBD1 (5 bases). CDR3 length: 16 amino acids. V was pared by 3 bases and J by 0 bases, with 17 bases between. Germline V gene lookup returns CDR1 SQVTM and CDR2 ANQGSEA. The CDR3 reads CSVEGTTDLYQETQYF. The CDR3 DNA is TGCAGCGTTGAGGGAACGACAGACCTGTACCAAGAGACCCAGTACTTC.

This chain joins TRBV5-1 and TRBJ2-3, with 12 bases fitting TRBD2. V lost 5 bases, J lost 4 bases, and 11 bases stayed unmatched. Germline CDR1 and CDR2: SGHRS and YFSETQ. CDR3 length: 17 amino acids. CDR3 in amino acids: CASSGRLAGVSPDTQYF. The CDR3 DNA is TGCGCCAGCAGTGGGCGACTAGCGGGGGTAAGCCCAGATACGCAGTATTTT.

V is TRBV9 and J is TRBJ2-7, with no clear D. CDR3 length equals 14 residues. Germline assignment: CDR1 SGDLS and CDR2 YYNGEE. V was shortened by 0 bases and J by 0 bases, with 7 bases between the two germline ends. The CDR3 DNA reads TGTGCCAGCAGCGTAGTTCCGAGCTCCTACGAGCAGTACTTC. This sequence encodes CASSVVPSSYEQYF.

A remark on this clone: A far larger clone is one base from this, pointing to a likely read error. The identical CDR3 is also encoded by other nucleotide sequences in the sample. V is TRBV6-5 and J is TRBJ1-1, with TRBD1 matching 10 bases. The CDR3 is 13 residues long. The germline gives CDR1 MNHEY, CDR2 SVGAGI. CDR3 sequence (DNA): TGTGCGAGCAGGCGACAGGGGGCAACTGAAGCTTTCTTT. Translated: CASRRQGATEAFF.

The chain links TRBV6-1 to TRBJ1-1; tentative D call: TRBD1 (5 bases). The CDR3 length is 15 residues. Trimming pared 4 bases from V and 1 base from J, leaving 13 bases between. CDR1 and CDR2 from the germline V gene are MNHNS and SASEGT. The CDR3 reads CASSVTTEPNTEAFF. DNA of the CDR3: TGTGCCAGCAGTGTAACGACAGAGCCGAACACTGAAGCTTTCTTT.

The V gene is TRBV30, the J gene TRBJ2-7; 7 nucleotides line up with TRBD1. The germline gives CDR1 GTSNPN, CDR2 SVGIG (reference sequence). The CDR3 contains 12 residues. CDR3 region: CAIGTAPYEQYF. DNA for the CDR3: TGTGCAATCGGGACAGCGCCTTACGAGCAGTACTTC.

The table lists this clone with a few counts. The chain employs TRBV2 and TRBJ2-7; D remains ambiguous. The germline CDR1 and CDR2 sequences are SNHLY and FYNNEI. V lost 3 bases to trimming and J lost 4 bases, with 7 bases between them. There are 12 residues in the CDR3. CDR3 sequence reads: CASSDFQYEQYF. The DNA for the CDR3 is TGTGCCAGCAGTGATTTCCAGTACGAGCAGTACTTC. Filled out from reference TRBV2 and TRBJ2-7, the complete variable domain reads EPEVTQTPSHQVTQMGQEVILRCVPISNHLYFYWYRQILGQKVEFLVSFYNNEISEKSEIFDDQFSVERPDGSNFTLKIRSTKLEDSAMYFCASSDFQYEQYFGPGTRLTVT.

The table lists this clone with a few counts. The chain is built from TRBV27 and TRBJ2-2, with 7 positions matching TRBD2. The CDR3 spans 15 residues. Germline V gene data show CDR1 as MNHEY and CDR2 as SMNVEV (reference sequence). Unmatched junction bases numbered 6, after V lost 8 bases and J lost 0 bases. The CDR3 spells CASWGLNTNTGELFF. The CDR3 nucleotides are TGTGCCAGCTGGGGACTAAACACGAACACCGGGGAGCTGTTTTTT.